This T cell receptor (beta chain) was documented in a study of T cell responses to AZD1222 COVID-19 vaccine. V was clipped by 6 bases and J by 2 bases; unmatched bases: 4. Germline loops: CDR1 MNHEY, CDR2 SVGAGI. The CDR3 consists of 13 residues. Concerning this clone: As yet, its antigen is unknown.

Findings and caveats of the study: An increase in Spike-specific TCR breadth and depth was observed after two AZD1222 doses. Clonal diversity was possibly underestimated, and the donors were mostly white British, with more females.

This table comes from immunoSEQ multiplex PCR, and its TCRdb copy is limited to in-frame clones, with some not included. The sample has 150,000 to 200,000 clones; 85% to 95% are singletons. The sequence derives from an adult in good health. The V gene is TRBV6-5, the J gene TRBJ2-7; 7 bases line up with TRBD2. The sequences come from peripheral blood, collected on day 0 of AZD1222 vaccination. For the CDR3, the DNA is TGTGCCAGCAGACGGGGGGAAGCCTACGAGCAGTACTTC. This encodes CASRRGEAYEQYF.